This T cell receptor beta chain comes out of a study of T cell responses to AZD1222 COVID-19 vaccine. Across the whole study: It was second doses at about 4 or about 12 weeks that were pooled. Overall study findings and caveats: Donors in the cohort were predominantly white British and more often female, and clonal diversity was possibly underestimated. Dominant at 160-218 and 743-854, vaccine-associated CD4 TCRs also spanned spike.

Germline values: CDR1 MNHEY, CDR2 SMNVEV (reference sequence). Trimming removed 10 bases from V and 9 bases from J, with 16 bases in between. CDR3 length: 13 residues. The table came from immunoSEQ multiplex PCR; TCRdb's copy has only in-frame clones and leaves some out. The table lists some 130,000 clones, roughly 90% of them singletons. About this clone: Antigen: not known.

The sequenced sample was peripheral blood, obtained on day 0 of AZD1222 vaccination. The chain employs TRBV27 and TRBJ1-6; D uncertain. This sequence was found in an adult in good health. The CDR3 coding sequence is TGTGCCACCGTTGGGCAGGTGGGTTCACCCCTCCACTTT. It codes for CATVGQVGSPLHF.